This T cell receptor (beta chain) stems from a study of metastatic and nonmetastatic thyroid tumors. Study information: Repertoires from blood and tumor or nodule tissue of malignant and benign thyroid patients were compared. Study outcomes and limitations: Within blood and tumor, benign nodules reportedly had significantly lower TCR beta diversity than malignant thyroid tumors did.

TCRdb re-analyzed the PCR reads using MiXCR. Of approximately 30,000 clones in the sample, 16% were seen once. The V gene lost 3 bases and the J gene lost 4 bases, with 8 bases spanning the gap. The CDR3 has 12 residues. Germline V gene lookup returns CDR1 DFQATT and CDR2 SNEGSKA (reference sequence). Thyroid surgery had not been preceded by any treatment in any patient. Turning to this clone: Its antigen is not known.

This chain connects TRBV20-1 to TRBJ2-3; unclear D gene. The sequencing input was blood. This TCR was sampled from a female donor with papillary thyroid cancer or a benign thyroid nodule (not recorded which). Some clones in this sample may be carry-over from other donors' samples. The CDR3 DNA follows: TGCAGTGCTAGGACGGGCTCAGATACGCAGTATTTT. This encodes CSARTGSDTQYF.